The 3 T cell receptor beta chains below come from one sample, sequenced in a study of cytomegalovirus exposure and HLA in healthy donors. Primers for the PCR totalled 60 Vbeta and 13 Jbeta. The protocol was immunoSEQ multiplex PCR, while the TCRdb copy is restricted to in-frame clones and leaves out a portion. The table records about 160,000 clones, under 75% of them present only once. The sequencing input was PBMCs. Receptor source: a man in his forties or fifties in good health and CMV-seropositive.

In DNA form, the CDR3 reads TGTGCCAGCAGCAAAGACGGCGGGGGCTCTCCATACGAGCAGTACTTC. It yields the protein CASSKDGGGSPYEQYF. V gene TRBV21-1 combines with J gene TRBJ2-7; the DNA was not used to check the table's D call, TRBD2. TRBV21-1 is designated a pseudogene. This CDR3 has 16 residues.

The CDR3 region has the DNA TGTGCCATCATGACCCAGGGGTATGGCTACACCTTC. Translating gives CAIMTQGYGYTF. The genes are TRBV6-1 and TRBJ1-2; D is perhaps TRBD1 (6 bases). Germline CDR1 MNHNS, CDR2 SASEGT. The CDR3 length is 12 residues. V was clipped by 10 bases and J by 5 bases, with 14 bases between them.

This sequence joins TRBV6-1 and TRBJ2-4, with 14 bases identical to TRBD2. This CDR3 is 18 amino acids long. Trimming cost V 3 bases and J 0 bases; bases outside gene matches: 4. Germline V gene data show CDR1 as MNHNS and CDR2 as SASEGT. CDR3 in amino acids: CASSDRLAGGVAKNIQYF. CDR3 bases: TGTGCCAGCAGTGATAGACTAGCGGGGGGGGTAGCCAAAAACATTCAGTACTTC.